This T cell receptor (beta chain) was documented in a study of blood T cells in healthy people across ages. As regards this clonotype: This may come from a read error, since a much larger clone is one base off.

Between the trimmed V and J ends, which lost 0 bases and 12 bases, there was a span of 21 bases. CDR1 and CDR2 (germline): LGHNA, YNFKEQ. This CDR3 has 16 amino acids. A second PCR, run for roughly 7 to 11 cycles, used a sample-barcoded 5' primer plus a J-beta primer mix. TCRdb independently ran MiXCR on the 5' RACE reads; one entry per CDR3 protein. Found here are hundreds of thousands of distinct CDR3 sequences, more than 45% of them singletons; the top ten hold over 20%. This chain uses TRBV4-2 with TRBJ2-1; maybe TRBD2 (6 bases). The sample consisted of blood. The sequence derives from a man aged 25 to 45 in good health. The CDR3 DNA follows: TGTGCCAGCAGCCAAGATATGGGCACCGGAGGGCATGGGCAGTTCTTC. Its translation is CASSQDMGTGGHGQFF.